Described below is a single T cell receptor beta chain sequence and its context. Which antigen it targets is not known. Base qualities are not at hand, and no much larger clone is one base apart. This entry belongs to a study of cytomegalovirus exposure and HLA in healthy donors (dated by TCRdb to 2015 to 2018). About the investigation overall: In an earlier analysis of approximately 640 of the donors, around 290 Gb of sequence data and 95 million to 130 million unique TCR beta sequences from 180 million or so T cells were reported. An early release covering roughly 600 HLA-typed donors comprised 250 to 350 gigabases of sequencing data and around 86 million unique TCR sequences. To predict cytomegalovirus infection status, the study combined high-throughput TCR immunosequencing, statistical association of individual TCRs with disease status, and machine learning. Alongside the repertoire data, information on donor age, sex, ethnicity and CMV serostatus was compiled. Genome-wide SNP genotypes for about 65% of the 666 donors were used in a later genetic analysis, which treated that subset as a discovery cohort. All discovery cohort repertoires had been generated using a single sequencing platform. Along with the approximately 600-subject first cohort, a separate validation cohort of over a hundred different subjects was used. Roughly 5 DR-DQ haplotypes were handled as single units for association and clustering, since linkage in the cohort was strong. The study aimed to test whether cataloging public T cell receptors could reveal signatures of past pathogen exposure. Both class I and class II loci were covered by HLA typing, at four-digit resolution. The number of typed donors differed by locus: about 620-630 for A, B, C, DRB1 and DQB1; approximately 520 for DQA1; around 610 for DPA1; and around 490 for DPB1. The later analysis used no new phenotypic data to find candidate immune exposures, relying instead on TCR beta sequences and their occurrence across donors. The T cell repertoires of 666 subjects were profiled by immunosequencing and related to cytomegalovirus serostatus. In a later analysis, previously published TCR beta repertoires from 670 or so donors were re-analyzed and high-resolution HLA genotyping was added so that TCR occurrence patterns could be studied. On average, over 200,000 unique TCR beta nucleotide sequences were sequenced per donor among several hundred genotyped donors of the cohort, with 15% to 20% of those sequences being non-productive. An earlier analysis of 587 of the donors used high-throughput TCR beta sequencing to judge whether each TCR beta V gene segment behaved as functional or pseudogenic. Among the roughly 430 genotyped donors, about 85% belonged to the genetic ancestry cluster associated with self-reported Caucasian donors.

What the work shows at the level of the full study, not this receptor alone: A few of the identified cytomegalovirus-associated TCR beta chains were confirmed in vitro to be specific for cytomegalovirus antigens. Most TCR sequences were seen in very few donors, while some public TCRs were found in many individuals. CMV serostatus was the only immune exposure information available for the cohort. The classifier was reported to diagnose cytomegalovirus status with high specificity and sensitivity in both the original cohort and the validation cohort. Specific HLA alleles were associated with more than 15,000 TCR beta sequences at a false discovery rate of 0.05 in a later analysis. Because HLA typing was unavailable for some donors at each locus, only the typed subset was used in association tests. Assigning TCR associations to individual alleles was difficult when HLA alleles, especially DR and DQ, strongly co-occurred. The cohort was sequenced for TCR beta chains only, and without alpha or paired-chain data the features that could be detected were limited. The sequencing pipeline was judged likely to have produced a cluster of highly shared sequence variants as a technical artifact. The study listed 164 TCR beta chains as associated with cytomegalovirus. In a later analysis, TCR association rates were found to vary across HLA loci, with the most associated TCRs seen for DRB1 alleles and the fewest for HLA-C alleles. V-gene and J-gene trimming of TCR beta chains was associated with a missense DCLRE1C variant in a later genetic analysis, and the association was replicated in an independent cohort. According to the authors, the approach could potentially be generalized to other disease states and immunological phenotypes. Broadly in line with IMGT annotations, most TCR beta V segments showed up in productive rearrangements about 87% or about 30% of the time in an earlier analysis of several hundred of the donors. Roughly uniform sequencing depth across donors was assumed in presence/absence analyses, although this assumption may not hold. According to a later analysis, most CMV-associated TCR beta chains appeared to be HLA-restricted, and the HLA associations seemed to be driven largely by CMV exposure. A further reported finding was that TCR beta sequences accurately predicted the HLA-A and HLA-B alleles for most subjects in the first cohort. Over 15 rarely observed V segments, including chromosome 9 orphons, were excluded from the earlier analysis of a few hundred of the donors because counts were too low. Several of the top co-occurrence clusters appeared to be linked to parvovirus B19, influenza, CMV and Epstein-Barr virus, according to a later analysis. Some IMGT-functional V segments, including TRBV6-2 and TRBV6-3, could not be distinguished by the 87-base-pair reads and were therefore excluded. In a later analysis, HLA-associated TCR beta chains showed more clonal expansion and lower generation probabilities than non-associated chains that were equally common. Linkage disequilibrium might explain the correlated functional status among segregating V segments, but an unknown experimental factor could not be ruled out. In a later genetic analysis, fewer N-insertions in productive TCRs were reported among donors in an Asian-associated ancestry cluster than the roughly 710-donor mean.

The cohort comprised some 700 healthy bone marrow donors. At the time of sampling, every cohort member was nominally healthy, though immune exposures that went unrecorded were likely present. The donor was CMV seronegative and belonged to the group of 352 seronegative cohort members. Each donor provided a peripheral blood sample, and peripheral blood mononuclear cells were used for TCR beta sequencing. Genomic DNA was extracted from the blood cell samples with the Qiagen DNeasy Blood Extraction Kit. Receptors were amplified or captured by the immunoSEQ multiplex PCR assay. A mixture of 60 forward primers for TCR Vbeta segments and 13 reverse primers for TCR Jbeta segments was used in the multiplex PCR. The CDR3 region of rearranged TCR beta genes was amplified from genomic DNA with a multiplex PCR assay. The amplified TCR beta libraries were sequenced on the Illumina HiSeq System as 87-base-pair reads. The authors' pipeline ran thus. Across the roughly 670 repertoires, a later analysis counted roughly 84 million unique TCR beta chains, approximately 12 million of which were shared by at least two donors. Raw reads were error-corrected and collapsed into unique sequences with a nearest-neighbor algorithm that merged closely related sequences to remove PCR and sequencing errors. Alignment of CDR3 sequences to IMGT reference sequences was used to assign V, D and J gene segments. For a sequence to be retained, a match of at least six nucleotides to both a V gene segment and a J gene segment was required. Rearrangements were classified as productive when the CDR3 lacked stop codons and remained in frame with V and J, and all other rearrangements were classified as non-productive. CDR3 was defined by IMGT convention, running from the second conserved V-encoded cysteine to the conserved J-encoded phenylalanine. The earlier analysis of 587 of the donors excluded any sequence lacking an unambiguous match to a single V gene segment. In an earlier analysis of roughly 500 of the donors, V segments were called functional above 56.7% productive rearrangements and were called segregating when the between-donor standard deviation exceeded 5%. A statistical classification framework was built to diagnose cytomegalovirus status from the catalog of TCR beta chain sequences. V and J gene assignment, in a later analysis, came from comparing TCR nucleotide sequences with IMGT/GENE-DB human TR gene sequences. A later analysis assigned CDR3 sequences and most-parsimonious VDJ recombination scenarios with the TCRdist pipeline. A later analysis defined each TCR beta chain by its CDR3 amino acid sequence plus V-gene family, and excluded reads lacking a unique V-gene family. To address suspected cross-contamination and a sequencing artifact, a later analysis removed several hundred highly shared, low-generation-probability nucleotide sequences. In a later analysis, a clonal expansion index for each public chain was calculated from normalized within-repertoire ranks of inferred template counts. In a later analysis, generation probabilities were computed with a VDJ recombination model fitted to out-of-frame rearrangements, and the resulting probabilities were checked against IGoR. Hypergeometric tests were used in a later analysis to score TCR-TCR, TCR-HLA and TCR-CMV co-occurrence, with a repertoire-size bias correction applied to the TCR pairs. A later analysis estimated false discovery rates by permuting HLA or CMV assignments 20 times. A later analysis grouped co-occurring TCRs with DBSCAN, adding TCRdist sequence similarity when clustering within HLA-allele-positive subsets. For co-occurrence clustering, repertoires with fewer than 30,000 or more than 120,000 public chains were excluded, along with four or five repertoires with anomalous nucleotide sharing. TCRdb holds this immuneACCESS table with in-frame rearrangements only. Some clones are missing; in checked studies, unresolved V genes explain under half, and the rest has no known cause. The DNA was the basis for D and trimming; V, J and clone size are from that table. Recorded for this sample are about 73,000 clones; about 75% of them occurred a single time. The ten largest account for 12% of the sample.

Per the germline V gene, SGHRS is the CDR1 and YFSETQ is the CDR2. CDR3 length: 12 amino acids, cysteine to phenylalanine. The retained sequence is limited to the CDR3, 36 bases, with the frame set at the first base. The V end loses 9 bases and the J end loses 8 bases, and a stretch of 15 bases separates them. The source of this sequence is a man in his sixties or seventies in good health and CMV-seronegative. The material sequenced was PBMCs. In this chain, TRBV5-1 is recombined with TRBJ2-1, with TRBD2 as a weak D call on 7 bases. The CDR3 loop reads CATRGGGDEQFF. In nucleotides, the sequence is TGCGCCACCCGGGGCGGGGGCGATGAGCAGTTCTTC. The CDR3, completed at both ends by the reference TRBV5-1 and TRBJ2-1 genes, gives the full variable domain KAGVTQTPRYLIKTRGQQVTLSCSPISGHRSVSWYQQTPGQGLQFLFEYFSETQRNKGNFPGRFSGRQFSNSRSEMNVSTLELGDSALYLCATRGGGDEQFFGPGTRLTVL.